A single sample gave rise to the 20 T cell receptor beta chains below, sequenced in a study of cytomegalovirus exposure and HLA in healthy donors. The PCR made use of 60 Vbeta and 13 Jbeta primers. Produced via immunoSEQ multiplex PCR; TCRdb's table is partial and in-frame only. The data contain about 140,000 clones, roughly 75% of them singletons. Sequenced: PBMCs. Source of these receptors: a man aged 40-49 years in good health and CMV-seronegative.

Note on this clone: The junction differs from germline at one of its ends, possibly a read error. The V gene is TRBV7-3, the J gene TRBJ2-1; D not certain. The CDR3 totals 16 residues. Germline V gene data show CDR1 as SGHTA and CDR2 as FQGTGA. The DNA for the CDR3 is TGTGCCAGCAGCTTAGCGGCCGGTGACTCCAACAATGAGCAGTTCTTC. Protein product: CASSLAAGDSNNEQFF.

The chain has TRBV2 and TRBJ2-3, with TRBD2 matching over 9 bases. With 11 bases clipped from V and 1 base from J, the junction kept 7 bases outside the gene matches. Germline CDR1 is SNHLY and CDR2 is FYNNEI. CDR3 length equals 14 residues. CDR3 nucleotide sequence: TGTGCCGGCCGCGGGGGGGCGGGCACAGATACGCAGTATTTT. Translating it yields CAGRGGAGTDTQYF.

This rearrangement joins TRBV7-8 to TRBJ1-1; 7 bases fit TRBD1. V shed 8 bases and J 1 base; nucleotides not matched to a gene: 7. The CDR3 consists of 14 residues. In germline, CDR1 is SGHVS, CDR2 FQNEAQ. CDR3 residues: CASRTGRGNTEAFF. DNA of the CDR3: TGTGCCAGCCGGACAGGCAGGGGGAACACTGAAGCTTTCTTT.

This chain's CDR3 is CASSQGQGRVGTEAFF. CDR3 in DNA: TGTGCCAGCTCACAGGGACAGGGAAGGGTTGGCACTGAAGCTTTCTTT. This chain joins TRBV18 and TRBJ1-1; TRBD1 matches 9 bases. Germline CDR1 KGHSH, CDR2 LQKENI. The CDR3 length is 16 residues. The V segment lost 4 bases and the J segment 4 bases; nucleotides outside the gene matches: 10.

The rearrangement joins TRBV28 to TRBJ1-3, with no clear D. From germline, CDR1 is MDHEN and CDR2 SYDVKM. CDR3 length: 14 amino acids. The ends were cut back, 4 bases at V and 5 bases at J, with 12 bases in the middle. The CDR3 loop is CASSSGLSRNTIYF. In nucleotides, the CDR3 is TGTGCCAGCAGTTCCGGACTGAGTCGAAACACCATATATTTT.

The DNA of the CDR3 is TGCGCCAGCAGGCAAAGACAGGGGGTCGGCACAGATACGCAGTATTTT. Its protein product is CASRQRQGVGTDTQYF. This chain uses TRBV4-1 with TRBJ2-3; TRBD1 matches 9 bases. This CDR3 comprises 16 residues. V shed 6 bases, J shed 1 base, and the junction held 8 bases outside the gene matches. Germline-derived CDR1 and CDR2 are MGHRA and YSYEKL.

The chain links TRBV4-3 to TRBJ2-3; TRBD1 matches 9 bases. Trimming took 4 bases from V and 4 from J; bases not matched to a gene: 9. CDR1 is LGHNA and CDR2 is YSLEER in the germline V gene. CDR3 length: 16 amino acids. The DNA of the CDR3 is TGCGCCAGCAGCCGGGGGGGACAGGGTTCCCCAGATACGCAGTATTTT. It yields the protein CASSRGGQGSPDTQYF.

V is TRBV4-1 and J is TRBJ1-2, with D perhaps TRBD1 (5 bases). With 0 bases removed from V and 0 bases from J, the gap between germline ends came to 11 bases. Germline V gene lookup returns CDR1 MGHRA and CDR2 YSYEKL. CDR3 length: 16 residues. CDR3 nucleotide sequence: TGCGCCAGCAGCCAAGAGGGCAGGGCCACTAACTATGGCTACACCTTC. Translated: CASSQEGRATNYGYTF.

This clone was detected only a few times. The genes are TRBV7-9 and TRBJ2-6; weak D call: TRBD1 (6 bases). The germline CDR1 and CDR2 sequences are SEHNR and FQNEAQ (reference sequence). V was pared by 5 bases and J by 0 bases, with 17 bases between. The CDR3 is 18 residues long. CDR3 nucleotide sequence: TGTGCCAGCAGCCCCAAGACAGGCCCGATCTCTGGGGCCAACGTCCTGACTTTC. Amino acid sequence: CASSPKTGPISGANVLTF.

The count of this clone is one. The rearrangement links TRBV15 to TRBJ1-4; D might be TRBD1 (6 bases). The CDR3 is 13 amino acids. Trimming pared 5 bases from V and 8 bases from J, leaving 12 bases between. Per germline, CDR1 LNHNV and CDR2 YYDKDF (reference sequence). CDR3 protein: CATSLVRGEKLFF. In DNA, the CDR3 is TGTGCCACCAGCTTGGTGAGGGGGGAAAAACTGTTTTTT.

The rearrangement joins TRBV15 to TRBJ2-3, with a tentative D call TRBD1 (6 bases). V gave up 0 bases and J gave up 2 bases, with 9 bases separating them. Germline V CDR1 and CDR2: LNHNV, YYDKDF (reference sequence). CDR3 length: 15 residues. CDR3 protein: CATSRDRGVTDTQYF. In nucleotides, the CDR3 is TGTGCCACCAGCAGAGACAGGGGTGTCACAGATACGCAGTATTTT.

This chain joins TRBV4-2 and TRBJ2-2, with a possible D match to TRBD2 (6 bases). In germline, CDR1 is LGHNA, CDR2 YNFKEQ. V lost 5 bases and J lost 3, with 13 bases in between. CDR3 length: 15 amino acids. CDR3 in amino acids: CASSISGGDTGELFF. The CDR3 DNA sequence: TGTGCCAGCAGCATAAGCGGCGGGGACACCGGGGAGCTGTTTTTT.

This clone was detected a few times. In DNA form, the CDR3 reads TGTGCCAGCAGCTGGGGGGTAAGGGGGCTTATTGGAAACACCATATATTTT. This encodes CASSWGVRGLIGNTIYF. V is TRBV7-9 and J is TRBJ1-3; 7 bases line up with TRBD1. Per germline, CDR1 SEHNR and CDR2 FQNEAQ (reference sequence). J gave up 3 bases and V 4 bases, and 12 bases lay outside the gene matches. This CDR3 comprises 17 residues.

J is TRBJ1-1 and V is TRBV18; 10 bases are shared with TRBD1. Unmatched junction bases numbered 2, after V lost 0 bases and J lost 1 base. The length of the CDR3 is 16 residues. CDR1 and CDR2 from the germline V gene are KGHSH and LQKENI. CDR3 in amino acids: CASSPPGQGTNTEAFF. In DNA, the CDR3 is TGTGCCAGCTCACCACCGGGACAGGGGACGAACACTGAAGCTTTCTTT.

This rearrangement joins TRBV2 to TRBJ2-2, with D maybe TRBD2 (5 bases). Germline assignment: CDR1 SNHLY and CDR2 FYNNEI. Trimming removed 6 bases from V and 2 bases from J, with 7 bases in between. The CDR3 has 13 amino acids. CDR3 sequence (DNA): TGTGCCAGCAGGAGGGAAAACACCGGGGAGCTGTTTTTT. The encoded protein is CASRRENTGELFF.

The chain recombines TRBV5-6 with TRBJ2-7, with D possibly TRBD2 on 7 matching bases. The V gene's germline CDR1 is SGHDT and CDR2 YYEEEE. The CDR3 length is 14 residues. The V end was cut by 7 bases, the J end by 2 bases, with 16 bases between. The CDR3 here is CASQTGRVAYEQYF. In DNA, the CDR3 is TGTGCCAGCCAAACAGGGAGGGTGGCCTACGAGCAGTACTTC. The full variable domain, with the rest looked up from reference TRBV5-6 and TRBJ2-7, is DAGVTQSPTHLIKTRGQQVTLRCSPKSGHDTVSWYQQALGQGPQFIFQYYEEEERQRGNFPDRFSGHQFPNYSSELNVNALLLGDSALYLCASQTGRVAYEQYFGPGTRLTVT.

The chain joins TRBV6-5 to TRBJ2-3; 11 bases are shared with TRBD2. V lost 0 bases to trimming and J lost 1 base; unmatched junction nucleotides: 0. CDR1 MNHEY and CDR2 SVGAGI come from the germline V gene. This CDR3 contains 16 residues. CDR3 bases: TGTGCCAGCAGTTACTCGACTAGCGGGGGCACAGATACGCAGTATTTT. Translated: CASSYSTSGGTDTQYF.

This clone came up a few times. The chain employs TRBV5-8 and TRBJ2-2, with no clear D. The germline CDR1 and CDR2 sequences are SGHTS and YDEGEE. The CDR3 covers 14 residues. Trimming removed 0 bases from V and 3 bases from J, with 6 bases in between. The CDR3 protein is CASSLGLYTGELFF. The DNA for the CDR3 is TGTGCCAGCAGCTTGGGTCTATACACCGGGGAGCTGTTTTTT. The full variable domain, rest sourced from reference TRBV5-8 and TRBJ2-2, is EAGVTQSPTHLIKTRGQQATLRCSPISGHTSVYWYQQALGLGLQFLLWYDEGEERNRGNFPPRFSGRQFPNYSSELNVNALELEDSALYLCASSLGLYTGELFFGEGSRLTVL.

The chain recombines TRBV18 with TRBJ1-1; 7 bases align to TRBD1. Germline V gene lookup returns CDR1 KGHSH and CDR2 LQKENI. The CDR3 consists of 14 residues. The J segment lost 11 bases and the V segment lost 3 bases, leaving 12 bases of the junction unmatched. The CDR3: CASSPVDREAGAFF. CDR3 coding DNA: TGTGCCAGCTCACCGGTCGACAGGGAGGCTGGCGCTTTCTTT.

V usage is TRBV27 and J usage is TRBJ2-3; TRBD2 agrees at 11 bases. CDR1 is MNHEY, CDR2 SMNVEV, per germline (reference sequence). The CDR3 covers 15 residues. V shed 5 bases, J shed 1 base, and the junction held 2 bases outside the gene matches. The CDR3 nucleotides read TGTGCCAGCAGTATAGCGGGGGGGGGCACAGATACGCAGTATTTT. This gives the protein CASSIAGGGTDTQYF.